These T cell receptor beta chains were read from a single sample in a study of cytomegalovirus exposure and HLA in healthy donors. The repertoire was sequenced with immunoSEQ multiplex PCR; TCRdb's copy has only in-frame clones and lacks some. The sample includes about 270,000 clones, 80% to 90% seen only once; the top ten take more than 0.8%. The sample taken for sequencing was PBMCs. These receptor sequences come from a woman between 18 and 29 years old in good health and CMV-seronegative. The CDR3 runs from the conserved cysteine through the conserved F or W. The D gene is left open where the match is weak. Size is stated for part of the rows, as once, few or many counts, or as a class when the clone is expanded.

. | . | TRBJ2-1 | TRBV19 | TGTGCCAGTAGTATAGATCGCGGGGTAACCTACAATGAGCAGTTCTTC | CASSIDRGVTYNEQFF
TRBD2 | . | TRBJ2-1 | TRBV5-1 | TGCGCCAGCAGCATAAAGGGGACTAGCGGGATGTCCTACAATGAGCAGTTCTTC | CASSIKGTSGMSYNEQFF
. | . | TRBJ1-2 | TRBV15 | TGTGCCACCAGCAGAGCACCCGGGACACGATTTAACTATGGCTACACCTTC | CATSRAPGTRFNYGYTF
TRBD2 | . | TRBJ2-7 | TRBV5-1 | TGCGCCAGCAGCTTGGTGGGCGGGGGAGAGTTGTACTTC | CASSLVGGGELYF
. | . | TRBJ1-5 | TRBV30 | TGTGCCTGGAGCGACCTAGAAACGGAGCCCCAGCATTTT | CAWSDLETEPQHF
. | . | TRBJ2-1 | TRBV5-1 | TGCGCCAGCAGCAAGGACAGCTCCTACAATGAGCAGTTCTTC | CASSKDSSYNEQFF
. | few | TRBJ2-2 | TRBV7-6 | TGTGCCAGCAGCTTAGCGCTGACAGAGACCGGGGAGCTGTTTTTT | CASSLALTETGELFF
. | . | TRBJ2-3 | TRBV11-3 | TGTGCCAGCAGCTCGAGCGGGTATAGCACAGATACGCAGTATTTT | CASSSSGYSTDTQYF
TRBD2 | . | TRBJ2-3 | TRBV25-1 | TGTGCCAGCAGTTCTCTAGCGGGAGTGGATACGCAGTATTTT | CASSSLAGVDTQYF
TRBD1 | . | TRBJ1-1 | TRBV9 | TGTGCCAGCAGCGTAGGACAGGGGATGGGCACTGAAGCTTTCTTT | CASSVGQGMGTEAFF
TRBD1 | . | TRBJ1-5 | TRBV19 | TGTGCCAGCACCGGAAGACAGGGGACCAATCAGCCCCAGCATTTT | CASTGRQGTNQPQHF
TRBD2 | . | TRBJ2-2 | TRBV2 | TGTGCCAGCAGTGAACGGGGTCTAGCGGGGAACACCGGGGAGCTGTTTTTT | CASSERGLAGNTGELFF
. | . | TRBJ1-1 | TRBV6-1 | TGTGCCACGGACAGCCTCACTACTGAAGCTTTCTTT | CATDSLTTEAFF
TRBD2 | . | TRBJ2-7 | TRBV7-9 | TGTGCCAGCAGCTTGGGACTAGCGGGAGGTATCTACGAGCAGTACTTC | CASSLGLAGGIYEQYF
. | . | TRBJ2-5 | TRBV9 | TGTGCCAGCAGCGTAGGCCCACAACCACCAGAGACCCAGTACTTC | CASSVGPQPPETQYF
TRBD1 | few | TRBJ2-2 | TRBV7-3 | TGTGCCAGCAGCTCTTTACAGGGGGAAAAGAGATACACCGGGGAGCTGTTTTTT | CASSSLQGEKRYTGELFF
TRBD1 | . | TRBJ1-1 | TRBV11-3 | TGTGCCAGCAGCTGGACAGGGGGGAACACTGAAGCTTTCTTT | CASSWTGGNTEAFF
. | . | TRBJ1-4 | TRBV5-1 | TGCGCCAGCAGCTCGGAGGGGCAAAGTGAAAAACTGTTTTTT | CASSSEGQSEKLFF
TRBD2 | . | TRBJ2-2 | TRBV13 | TGTGCCAGCAGCCACGGACTAGCGGGGGTAGCCGGGGAGCTGTTTTTT | CASSHGLAGVAGELFF
TRBD1 | . | TRBJ1-4 | TRBV27 | TGTGCCAGCACCCCTAAAACAGGGGCCAAGGGAAAACTGTTTTTT | CASTPKTGAKGKLFF
TRBD1 | . | TRBJ1-3 | TRBV19 | TGTGCCAGTACCGTGACAGGGGGCTTAACTGGAAACACCATATATTTT | CASTVTGGLTGNTIYF
. | . | TRBJ2-2 | TRBV25-1 | TGTGCCAGCAGCCCAGTGGCTGGTTGGACCGGGGAGCTGTTTTTT | CASSPVAGWTGELFF
. | . | TRBJ2-5 | TRBV11-2 | TGTGCCAGCAGCTTAGTCGGCCAAGAGACCCAGTACTTC | CASSLVGQETQYF
. | . | TRBJ2-7 | TRBV18 | TGTGCCAGCTCACCAAGGAGGTCCTCCTACGAGCAGTACTTC | CASSPRRSSYEQYF
TRBD1 | few | TRBJ2-7 | TRBV10-1 | TGCGCCAGCCGAGGGACAGGGCCTCTCTACGAGCAGTACTTC | CASRGTGPLYEQYF
TRBD2 | . | TRBJ2-1 | TRBV29-1 | TGCAGCGTGGCTCAACTAGCGCACTCCTACAATGAGCAGTTCTTC | CSVAQLAHSYNEQFF
. | . | TRBJ2-7 | TRBV19 | TGTGCCAGTTCACAGGGTGCCGAGCAGTACTTC | CASSQGAEQYF
TRBD2 | . | TRBJ2-7 | TRBV5-1 | TGCGCCAGCAGCTCCACTAGCGGGAGGGCCTACGAGCAGTACTTC | CASSSTSGRAYEQYF
TRBD1 | . | TRBJ1-1 | TRBV5-1 | TGCGCCAGCAGCTTGGCACGGGACAGAACCTTCATGAACACTGAAGCTTTCTTT | CASSLARDRTFMNTEAFF
TRBD2 | . | TRBJ2-7 | TRBV7-2 | TGTGCCAGCAGCTTGGGGGGGAGTGACTACGAGCAGTACTTC | CASSLGGSDYEQYF
. | . | TRBJ1-6 | TRBV5-1 | TGCGCCAGCAGCGATATGGGCGGGTATAATTCACCCCTCCACTTT | CASSDMGGYNSPLHF
TRBD1 | . | TRBJ2-7 | TRBV30 | TGTGCCTGGACTCCGGGACAGACCAAATACGAGCAGTACTTC | CAWTPGQTKYEQYF
TRBD2 | . | TRBJ2-1 | TRBV5-1 | TGCGCCAGCAGCTTGGCTAGCGGTTCCTACAATGAGCAGTTCTTC | CASSLASGSYNEQFF
. | . | TRBJ1-5 | TRBV27 | TGTGCCAGCAGTCTCCAGGCTTTTAGCAATCAGCCCCAGCATTTT | CASSLQAFSNQPQHF
. | once | TRBJ2-7 | TRBV7-2 | TGTGCCAGCAGTTCGCAGGGGCAGGCCTACGAGCAGTACTTC | CASSSQGQAYEQYF
TRBD2 | . | TRBJ2-3 | TRBV30 | TGTGCCTGGAGTGGTTCGGGAGGCGGATACACAGATACGCAGTATTTT | CAWSGSGGGYTDTQYF
TRBD1 | . | TRBJ2-5 | TRBV29-1 | TGCAGCTTGGGACAGGGAGGTACGGAGACCCAGTACTTC | CSLGQGGTETQYF
. | . | TRBJ2-5 | TRBV7-7 | TGTGCTAGCAGCTCGGACAGTTCCCCCCAAGAGACCCAGTACTTC | CASSSDSSPQETQYF
TRBD1 | . | TRBJ2-1 | TRBV5-1 | TGCGCCAGCAGCTTGGCCCTAGGACAGGGAAAAAATGAGCAGTTCTTC | CASSLALGQGKNEQFF
. | . | TRBJ2-4 | TRBV5-1 | TGCGCCAGCAGCTTGTGGGCTGAAAACATTCAGTACTTC | CASSLWAENIQYF
. | . | TRBJ1-2 | TRBV29-1 | TGCAGCGTTGAAGGAGGGAGGAGAGGCTACACCTTC | CSVEGGRRGYTF
. | . | TRBJ1-1 | TRBV6-6 | TGTGCCAGCAGTTATTACGGGAACACTGAAGCTTTCTTT | CASSYYGNTEAFF
. | . | TRBJ1-1 | TRBV15 | TGTGCCACCAGCAGAGATAGGGCCAGGGGATTGGTTATGAACACTGAAGCTTTCTTT | CATSRDRARGLVMNTEAFF
TRBD2 | . | TRBJ2-3 | TRBV10-1 | TGCGCCAGCAGTGGGGCGGGGGGGCAAGATACGCAGTATTTT | CASSGAGGQDTQYF
. | . | TRBJ1-1 | TRBV18 | TGTGCCAGCTCACCTAGGCCAGGGGCTATGAACACTGAAGCTTTCTTT | CASSPRPGAMNTEAFF
. | . | TRBJ2-3 | TRBV5-1 | TGCGCCAGCAGACAAATACAGGGAATACGCACAGATACGCAGTATTTT | CASRQIQGIRTDTQYF
. | once | TRBJ2-1 | TRBV5-1 | TGCGCCAGCAGCCGTATTACAGGGAGTGAGCAGTTCTTC | CASSRITGSEQFF
. | . | TRBJ2-2 | TRBV6-5 | TGTGCCAGCACCCGGGTGGACACCGGGGAGCTGTTTTTT | CASTRVDTGELFF
. | . | TRBJ1-4 | TRBV10-3 | TGTGCCATCAGTGAGGGCGGGATACTCGGCGAGAATGAAAAACTGTTTTTT | CAISEGGILGENEKLFF
. | . | TRBJ1-6 | TRBV6-4 | TGTGCCAGCAGCCGTCGAACCGGGACTGATAATTCACCCCTCCACTTT | CASSRRTGTDNSPLHF
TRBD1 | . | TRBJ2-7 | TRBV5-4 | TGTGCCAGCAGCCGGACAGGCTACGAGCAGTACTTC | CASSRTGYEQYF
. | . | TRBJ2-3 | TRBV9 | TGTGCCAGCAGCGTAGGGGGGCTAGCAGTCACAGATACGCAGTATTTT | CASSVGGLAVTDTQYF
TRBD1 | . | TRBJ1-2 | TRBV19 | TGTGCCAGTAGTCCCGGGACAGGGGGATATGGCTACACCTTC | CASSPGTGGYGYTF
TRBD1 | . | TRBJ1-5 | TRBV7-9 | TGTGCCAGCAGGGGGGACCTCGGGACAGAGAATCAGCCCCAGCATTTT | CASRGDLGTENQPQHF
TRBD2 | . | TRBJ2-7 | TRBV6-5 | TGTGCCAGCAAAGGCGGGAGTTCCCACGAGCAGTACTTC | CASKGGSSHEQYF